This T cell receptor (beta chain) was documented in a study of OX40 agonist ivuxolimab in advanced cancers. Study-wide results and limits: Dosing at 0.1 to 3.0 mg/kg was accompanied by clonal expansion of CD4+ and CD8+ blood T cells by week 6.

The CDR3 length is 14 residues. TCRdb's table, derived via immunoSEQ multiplex PCR, lists solely in-frame clones and lacks some. Altogether tens of thousands of clones are present, roughly 87% being singletons, with the ten largest covering roughly 17%. On this clone: Its antigen remains unidentified.

Excluded were patients having autoimmune disease history or systemic immunosuppression. Blood specimens came from baseline, cycle 4 day 1, and cycle 7 day 1. Sequenced material: CD4+ or CD8+ T cells sorted from blood, taken in a trial of the OX40 agonist ivuxolimab. The chain couples TRBV21-1 to TRBJ2-2. TRBV21-1 is a pseudogene. This sequence was found in an adult with an advanced solid tumor such as melanoma, head and neck, liver or kidney cancer. The CDR3 spells CASTSGAGDWELFF. CDR3 nucleotides: TGTGCCAGCACCTCGGGGGCAGGGGACTGGGAGCTGTTTTTT.